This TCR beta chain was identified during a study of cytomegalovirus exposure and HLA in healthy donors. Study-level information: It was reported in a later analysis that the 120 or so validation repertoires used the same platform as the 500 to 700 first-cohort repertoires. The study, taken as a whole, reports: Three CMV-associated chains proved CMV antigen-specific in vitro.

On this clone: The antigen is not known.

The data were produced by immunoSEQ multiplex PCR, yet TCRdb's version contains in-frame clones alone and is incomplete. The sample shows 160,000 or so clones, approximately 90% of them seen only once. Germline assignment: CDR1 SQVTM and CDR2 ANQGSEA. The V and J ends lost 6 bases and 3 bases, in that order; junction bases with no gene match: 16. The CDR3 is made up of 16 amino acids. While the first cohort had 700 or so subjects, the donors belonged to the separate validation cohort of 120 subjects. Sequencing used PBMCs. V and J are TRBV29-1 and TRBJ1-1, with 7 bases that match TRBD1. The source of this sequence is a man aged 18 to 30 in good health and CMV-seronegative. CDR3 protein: CSVYRAGGLLDTEAFF. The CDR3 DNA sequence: TGCAGCGTCTATAGAGCAGGGGGTCTTTTGGACACTGAAGCTTTCTTT.